The 25 T cell receptor beta chains given below trace back to one sample, sequenced in a study of radiotherapy plus CTLA-4 blockade in lung cancer (dated by TCRdb to the late 2010s). Library creation used the immunoSEQ multiplex PCR assay. TCRdb holds this immuneACCESS table with in-frame rearrangements only. Some clones are missing; in checked studies, unresolved V genes explain under half, and the rest has no known cause. The sample table records 50,000 or so clones; approximately 76% of these occur just once. Around 7.7% of the sample rests with the top ten. The sequencing here drew on peripheral blood, taken from a patient treated with radiotherapy plus ipilimumab. The source of these receptors is a human donor with non-small cell lung cancer who had stable disease on radiotherapy plus ipilimumab.

This chain joins TRBV7-9 and TRBJ2-4; no clear D gene. Trimming pared 5 bases from V and 0 bases from J, leaving 11 bases between. The germline gives CDR1 SEHNR, CDR2 FQNEAQ (reference sequence). The CDR3 is 15 residues long. CDR3 sequence reads: CASSPDTVAKNIQYF. DNA of the CDR3: TGTGCCAGCAGCCCCGACACCGTAGCCAAAAACATTCAGTACTTC.

This clone has more than one count but fewer than ten. The chain couples TRBV19 to TRBJ1-3; no clear D gene. Trimming pared 5 bases from V and 4 bases from J, leaving 9 bases between. The CDR3 loop spans 13 amino acids. The V gene's germline CDR1 is LNHDA and CDR2 SQIVND (reference sequence). The DNA for the CDR3 is TGTGCCAGTAGTTTTGGCTTGGGAAACACCATATATTTT. It translates to CASSFGLGNTIYF. The whole variable domain, filled in from reference TRBV19 and TRBJ1-3, reads DGGITQSPKYLFRKEGQNVTLSCEQNLNHDAMYWYRQDPGQGLRLIYYSQIVNDFQKGDIAEGYSVSREKKESFPLTVTSAQKNPTAFYLCASSFGLGNTIYFGEGSWLTVV.

The chain has TRBV7-8 and TRBJ1-3; D uncertain. With 1 base removed from V and 4 bases from J, the gap between germline ends came to 17 bases. This CDR3 contains 17 residues. CDR1 and CDR2 (germline): SGHVS, FQNEAQ. CDR3 DNA: TGTGCCAGCAGCTTAGGAAAACCCCTCCTAATAGGAAACACCATATATTTT. Protein: CASSLGKPLLIGNTIYF. Combining the CDR3 with reference TRBV7-8 and TRBJ1-3 gives the whole variable domain GAGVSQSPRYKVAKRGQDVALRCDPISGHVSLFWYQQALGQGPEFLTYFQNEAQLDKSGLPSDRFFAERPEGSVSTLKIQRTQQEDSAVYLCASSLGKPLLIGNTIYFGEGSWLTVV.

The chain links TRBV9 to TRBJ2-1; D gene uncertain. V shed 0 bases and J shed 3 bases, with 4 bases lying between them. The CDR3 has 13 amino acids. Germline V lookup: CDR1 SGDLS, CDR2 YYNGEE. The CDR3 nucleotides read TGTGCCAGCAGCGTAGGGGACTACAATGAGCAGTTCTTC. It translates to CASSVGDYNEQFF.

A single count supports this clone. The rearrangement joins TRBV7-9 to TRBJ1-4, with 10 bases identical to TRBD1. The CDR3 sequence is 16 residues long. The junction had 5 bases not matched to a gene; V was cut back by 0 bases and J by 7 bases. Germline V gene sequence: CDR1 SEHNR, CDR2 FQNEAQ (reference sequence). The CDR3 region has the DNA TGTGCCAGCAGCTTAGCGGGGACAGGGGTGACTGAAAAACTGTTTTTT. Translating it yields CASSLAGTGVTEKLFF.

This chain's CDR3 is CASGYNEQFF. The CDR3 DNA reads TGTGCCAGCGGGTACAATGAGCAGTTCTTC. The genes are TRBV30 and TRBJ2-1, with D possibly TRBD2 on 6 matching bases. The CDR3 runs 10 residues. V was pared by 8 bases and J by 4 bases, with 6 bases between. Germline CDR1 reads GTSNPN; CDR2 reads SVGIG (reference sequence).

The chain links TRBV9 to TRBJ1-1, with TRBD1 matching over 10 bases. Germline assignment: CDR1 SGDLS and CDR2 YYNGEE. The V gene end was trimmed by 1 base and the J gene end by 1 base; junction bases not matched to a gene: 10. The CDR3 loop spans 18 amino acids. The CDR3 loop is CASSVSLTGGAGNTEAFF. The CDR3 DNA follows: TGTGCCAGCAGCGTATCGTTGACAGGGGGCGCTGGGAACACTGAAGCTTTCTTT.

The chain combines TRBV27 with TRBJ2-7, with 11 bases aligning to TRBD2. CDR1 and CDR2 (germline): MNHEY, SMNVEV (reference sequence). Trimming took 5 bases from V and 3 from J; bases not matched to a gene: 6. CDR3 length: 15 amino acids. The CDR3 spells CASSRKLAGDYEQYF. CDR3 nucleotide sequence: TGTGCCAGCAGTAGAAAACTAGCGGGGGACTACGAGCAGTACTTC.

The gene calls are TRBV29-1 and TRBJ1-2; 7 nucleotides match TRBD1. Germline V gene sequence: CDR1 SQVTM, CDR2 ANQGSEA. With V trimmed by 0 bases and J by 6 bases, 4 bases remained unmatched. The CDR3 covers 13 residues. The CDR3 DNA reads TGCAGCGTTGAAGATAGCAGGGGGGATGGCTACACCTTC. Translation: CSVEDSRGDGYTF.

This chain connects TRBV7-9 to TRBJ2-1; D gene ambiguous. This CDR3 spans 12 amino acids. CDR1 is SEHNR, CDR2 FQNEAQ, per germline (reference sequence). V lost 3 bases, J lost 8 bases, and 8 bases lay in between. CDR3 region: CASSFNPHEQFF. CDR3 sequence (DNA): TGTGCCAGCAGCTTCAACCCCCATGAGCAGTTCTTC. Variable domain in full (rest from reference TRBV7-9 and TRBJ2-1): DTGVSQNPRHKITKRGQNVTFRCDPISEHNRLYWYRQTLGQGPEFLTYFQNEAQLEKSRLLSDRFSAERPKGSFSTLEIQRTEQGDSAMYLCASSFNPHEQFFGPGTRLTVL.

The CDR3 sequence is CATSKGGTGELFF. DNA for the CDR3: TGTGCCACCAGCAAAGGGGGGACCGGGGAGCTGTTTTTT. V usage is TRBV15 and J usage is TRBJ2-2, with D perhaps TRBD1 or TRBD2 (6 bases each). Germline CDR1 LNHNV, CDR2 YYDKDF (reference sequence). V shed 4 bases and J shed 5 bases, with 8 bases lying between them. The CDR3 contains 13 residues.

The genes are TRBV14 and TRBJ2-3; D is uncertain. Trimming took 3 bases from V and 2 from J, leaving 12 bases between them. Germline CDR1 and CDR2: SGHDN and FVKESK. The length of the CDR3 is 15 residues. The CDR3 DNA reads TGTGCCAGCAGCCACTCTAGATCCTACACAGATACGCAGTATTTT. Its translation is CASSHSRSYTDTQYF.

V and J are TRBV7-2 and TRBJ1-2; possible D gene TRBD1, 6 bases. CDR3 length: 17 amino acids. Germline CDR1 SGHTA, CDR2 FQGNSA. V was clipped by 2 bases and J by 5 bases, with 21 bases between them. The CDR3 DNA is TGTGCCAGCAGCTTACCGTCATCGACGGGGGCGGGGTATGGCTACACCTTC. Residues: CASSLPSSTGAGYGYTF.

The chain has TRBV6-4 and TRBJ2-3; D is unclear. Trimming stripped 4 bases from V and 0 bases from J, with 8 bases between. CDR3 length: 14 residues. Per germline, CDR1 MRHNA and CDR2 SNTAGT. CDR3 DNA: TGTGCCAGCAGTGTTCTAGGGAGCACAGATACGCAGTATTTT. The encoded protein is CASSVLGSTDTQYF.

V and J are TRBV6-5 and TRBJ1-1; possibly TRBD1 for D (5 bases). The CDR3 is 12 residues long. Trimming left V 6 bases short and J 6 bases short, with 11 bases between. Germline CDR1 MNHEY, CDR2 SVGAGI. CDR3 DNA sequence: TGTGCCAGCAGCAGGGAGACGTCTGAAGCTTTCTTT. Its translation: CASSRETSEAFF.

The CDR3 DNA follows: TGTGCCAGCAGCCCGTCTAGGGGCTCCTACAATGAGCAGTTCTTC. Residues: CASSPSRGSYNEQFF. The chain has TRBV7-6 and TRBJ2-1; D perhaps matches TRBD1 (5 bases). Per germline, CDR1 SGHVS and CDR2 FNYEAQ. CDR3 length: 15 amino acids. V was cut by 5 bases and J by 0 bases, with 11 bases left in between.

The chain combines TRBV6-1 with TRBJ1-5; D possibly corresponds to TRBD1 (6 bases). Germline V gene data show CDR1 as MNHNS and CDR2 as SASEGT. The CDR3 contains 13 residues. The V and J ends lost 6 bases and 5 bases respectively, with 11 bases between them. The chain's CDR3 is CASSQGSDQPQHF. CDR3 DNA sequence: TGTGCCAGCAGCCAGGGGTCAGATCAGCCCCAGCATTTT.

This clone was counted a single time. The rearrangement uses TRBV5-4 and TRBJ1-1, with D unclear. Trimming took off 2 bases at V and 11 bases at J, with 10 bases between the two ends. Germline values: CDR1 SGHNT, CDR2 YYREEE (reference sequence). CDR3 size: 11 residues. CDR3 in DNA: TGTGCCAGCAGCTTAACGGGCCGCGCTTTCTTT. Its translation: CASSLTGRAFF.

This chain uses TRBV5-1 with TRBJ1-2; no reliable D call. Germline V gives CDR1 SGHRS, CDR2 YFSETQ. This CDR3 is built from 14 residues. V was clipped by 3 bases and J by 4 bases, with 13 bases between them. Written as DNA, the CDR3 is TGCGCCAGCAGCTCCCTGCAGTGGCCCTATGGCTACACCTTC. This encodes CASSSLQWPYGYTF.

CDR3 amino acids: CASSSDRGHNEQFF. CDR3 in DNA: TGTGCCAGCAGCTCGGACAGGGGACACAATGAGCAGTTCTTC. This chain links TRBV7-8 with TRBJ2-1; 9 bases are shared with TRBD1. J gave up 5 bases and V 4 bases, and 3 bases lay outside the gene matches. The CDR3 extends over 14 amino acids. CDR1 is SGHVS and CDR2 is FQNEAQ in the germline V gene. Together with reference TRBV7-8 and TRBJ2-1, the CDR3 gives the full variable domain: GAGVSQSPRYKVAKRGQDVALRCDPISGHVSLFWYQQALGQGPEFLTYFQNEAQLDKSGLPSDRFFAERPEGSVSTLKIQRTQQEDSAVYLCASSSDRGHNEQFFGPGTRLTVL.

The chain is built from TRBV18 and TRBJ2-1, with 8 bases lining up with TRBD2. Germline V gives CDR1 KGHSH, CDR2 LQKENI. The trim removed 3 bases at V and 4 bases at J, leaving 11 bases unmatched. The CDR3 runs to 17 residues. The CDR3 loop reads CASSPGMSGGSYNEQFF. CDR3 coding DNA: TGTGCCAGCTCACCCGGGATGAGCGGGGGATCTTACAATGAGCAGTTCTTC.

This sequence joins TRBV9 and TRBJ1-5; D unresolved. The germline V gene encodes CDR1 SGDLS and CDR2 YYNGEE. V was clipped by 5 bases and J by 2 bases, with 11 bases between them. The CDR3 sequence is 14 residues long. The CDR3 DNA sequence: TGTGCCAGCAGTGCGGGTTTTGGCAATCAGCCCCAGCATTTT. It specifies CASSAGFGNQPQHF.

J is TRBJ2-7 and V is TRBV6-5; unclear D gene. V was shortened by 5 bases and J by 6 bases, with 5 bases between the two germline ends. Germline-derived CDR1 and CDR2 are MNHEY and SVGAGI. The CDR3 extends over 10 amino acids. CDR3 protein: CASSELEQYF. The CDR3 DNA reads TGTGCCAGCAGTGAACTCGAGCAGTACTTC.

In the case of this clone: Sequence at one end of the junction differs from germline and may be a read error. This sample also contains other DNA sequences that code for the same CDR3. DNA for the CDR3: TGTGCCAGCAGCCAGGCGGGCGGTGGCGAGACTCAGTACTTC. Amino acid sequence: CASSQAGGGETQYF. This rearrangement joins TRBV7-6 to TRBJ2-5; TRBD2 is a possible D gene (5 bases). The germline gives CDR1 SGHVS, CDR2 FNYEAQ. CDR3 size: 14 residues.

The count of this clone is one. The rearrangement joins TRBV6-5 to TRBJ1-6; possible D gene TRBD1, 6 bases. Germline-derived CDR1 and CDR2 are MNHEY and SVGAGI. The CDR3 contains 15 residues. Trimming stripped 7 bases from V and 8 bases from J, with 18 bases between. CDR3 nucleotide sequence: TGTGCCAGCACCTCTCAGACAGGCTGGTATTCACCCCTCCACTTT. Its protein is CASTSQTGWYSPLHF.